The clone carrying this T cell receptor (beta chain) has ten or more counts. Its target is not known. A NOSPECS grade of at least 4, a Clinical Activity Score of at least 3 and duration under 3 months were recorded in ophthalmopathy patients. These data belong to a study of T cells in Graves' hyperthyroidism and ophthalmopathy. Study in general: Sampling of peripheral blood happened at initial diagnosis, prior to any treatment.

Overall study results and limits: It was a median around 6 months before onset that the model predicted ophthalmopathy.

Amplified TCR beta CDR3 regions derived from RNA transcripts. In the first-round RT-PCR of the TCR CDR3, the HTBI primer set was used. TCRdb called the multiplex PCR reads again in MiXCR, with one record for every CDR3 protein. This sample yields hundreds of thousands of distinct CDR3 sequences, of which about 14% are seen a single time; approximately 13% belongs to the top ten. The receptor was isolated from a woman in her 50s with Graves' ophthalmopathy. The sample consisted of blood.

Written as DNA, the CDR3 is TGTGCCAGCAGTTTACCTTCTTCGTCCGGGACTAGCGGGAGGAGGGGCTACAATGAGCAGTTCTTC. This codes for CASSLPSSSGTSGRRGYNEQFF. The gene calls are TRBV27 and TRBJ2-1, with 15 bases lining up with TRBD2. V was clipped by 2 bases and J by 3 bases; unmatched bases: 17. The V gene's germline CDR1 is MNHEY and CDR2 SMNVEV (reference sequence). The CDR3 spans 22 residues.